The entry below gives a single T cell receptor (beta chain) sequence along with its context. The germline V gene encodes CDR1 KGHDR and CDR2 SFDVKD. J gave up 9 bases and V 1 base, and 8 bases lay outside the gene matches. This CDR3 is 15 amino acids long. The data originate from a study of blood T cell repertoires in COVID-19. Study overall: COVID-19 samples, acute and convalescent, were from the United States, Italy and Spain. PBMCs, B-cell-depleted T cells, or T cells were the source of the cDNA or gDNA that made up the material.

Participants were aged roughly 18 to 100 years from more than 20 US areas. Per the original data handling: Reference gene primer amplification gave estimated nucleated cell counts. TCRdb's copy holds only in-frame clones and misses some; the assay was immunoSEQ multiplex PCR. That table furnishes V, J and clone size, whereas the DNA furnished D and trimming. The repertoire has 160,000 or so clones, approximately 77% of them found once; the top ten carry 15% to 20%. This clonotype was obtained from a man aged 55 to 70 who had recovered from COVID-19. The specimen sequenced was PBMCs or T cells enriched from blood (not recorded which). V is TRBV24-1 and J is TRBJ2-1, with TRBD1 identical over 7 bases. Here the CDR3 DNA reads TGTGCCACCAGTGATTTAGGGGGCGCGAAGGGTGAGCAGTTCTTC. This codes for CATSDLGGAKGEQFF.